The present entry profiles one T cell receptor beta chain with its context. This table comes from immunoSEQ multiplex PCR, and its TCRdb copy is limited to in-frame clones, with some not included. The sample records some 64,000 clones, around 92% being singletons. This sample was taken from a study of technical replicates of blood from a handful of donors. The germline V gene encodes CDR1 LNHDA and CDR2 SQIVND (reference sequence). This CDR3 has 15 residues. Losses at the gene ends were 1 base for V and 2 bases for J; bases not matched to a gene: 2. The sample comprised PBMCs. This sequence joins TRBV19 and TRBJ2-7, with 10 bases that match TRBD2. The TCR sequence derives from a human donor in good health. Some clones in this sample may be carry-over from other donors' samples. CDR3 sequence reads: CASSIGTSGTYEQYF. The CDR3 DNA follows: TGTGCCAGTAGTATAGGGACTAGCGGTACCTACGAGCAGTACTTC.